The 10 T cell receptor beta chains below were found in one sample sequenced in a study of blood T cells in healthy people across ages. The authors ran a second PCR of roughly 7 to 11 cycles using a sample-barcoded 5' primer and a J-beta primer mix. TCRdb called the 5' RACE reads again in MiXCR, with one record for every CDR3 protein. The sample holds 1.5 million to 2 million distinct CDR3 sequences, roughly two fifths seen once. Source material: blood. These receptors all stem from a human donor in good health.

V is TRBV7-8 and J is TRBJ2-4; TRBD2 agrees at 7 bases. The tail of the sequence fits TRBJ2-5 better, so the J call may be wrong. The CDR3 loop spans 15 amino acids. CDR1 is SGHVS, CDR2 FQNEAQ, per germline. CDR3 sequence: CASSPPRLAPKTQYF. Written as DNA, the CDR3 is TGTGCCAGCAGCCCCCCCCGACTAGCTCCAAAGACCCAGTACTTC.

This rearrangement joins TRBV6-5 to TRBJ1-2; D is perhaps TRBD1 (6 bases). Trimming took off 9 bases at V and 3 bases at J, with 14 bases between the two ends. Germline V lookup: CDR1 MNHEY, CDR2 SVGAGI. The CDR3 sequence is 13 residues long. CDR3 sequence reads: CASCPTGHYGYTF. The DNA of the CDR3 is TGTGCCAGTTGCCCGACAGGACACTATGGCTACACCTTC.

CDR3 coding DNA: TGTGCCAGCAGCCCCAGACAGGGCCCACTTTACGAGCAGTACTTC. Amino acid sequence: CASSPRQGPLYEQYF. The V call is TRBV7-2, the J call TRBJ2-4, with 7 bases aligning to TRBD1. The DNA end favors TRBJ2-7, so the J call may be wrong. Germline CDR1 and CDR2: SGHTA and FQGNSA. This CDR3 contains 15 residues.

The CDR3 region has the DNA TGTGCCAGCAGTTTGGGGGGACTGTCGGAGTACACCTTC. It translates to CASSLGGLSEYTF. The chain links TRBV12-3 or TRBV12-4 to TRBJ1-2, with a tentative D call TRBD1 (5 bases). The V gene lost 3 bases and the J gene lost 11 bases, with 16 bases spanning the gap. The CDR3 covers 13 residues.

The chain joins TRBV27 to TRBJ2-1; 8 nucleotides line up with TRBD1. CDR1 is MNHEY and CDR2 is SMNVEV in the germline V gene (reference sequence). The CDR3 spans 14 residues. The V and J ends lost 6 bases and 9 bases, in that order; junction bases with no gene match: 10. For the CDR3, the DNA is TGTGCCAGCAGCCGGGACAGGATAAATGGTGAGCAGTTCTTC. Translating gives CASSRDRINGEQFF.

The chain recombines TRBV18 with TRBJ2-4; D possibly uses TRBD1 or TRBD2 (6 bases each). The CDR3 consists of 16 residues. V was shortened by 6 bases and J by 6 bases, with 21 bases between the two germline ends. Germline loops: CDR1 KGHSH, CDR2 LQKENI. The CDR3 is CASSTLGGRYGNIQYF. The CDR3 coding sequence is TGTGCCAGCTCCACCCTCGGGGGCCGGTATGGAAACATTCAGTACTTC.

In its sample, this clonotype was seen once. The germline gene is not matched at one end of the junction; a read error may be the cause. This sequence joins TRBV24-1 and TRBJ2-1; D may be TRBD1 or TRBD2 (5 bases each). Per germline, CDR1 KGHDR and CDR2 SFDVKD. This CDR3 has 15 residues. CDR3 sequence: CATSDPGSSYDEQFF. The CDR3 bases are TGTGCCACCAGTGATCCAGGGAGCTCCTACGATGAGCAGTTCTTC.

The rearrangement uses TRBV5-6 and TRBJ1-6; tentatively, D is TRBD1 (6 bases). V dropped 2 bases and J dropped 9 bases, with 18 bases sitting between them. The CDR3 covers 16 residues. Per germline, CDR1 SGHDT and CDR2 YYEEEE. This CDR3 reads CASSFNSWTASSPLHF. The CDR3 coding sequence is TGTGCCAGCAGCTTTAATAGTTGGACAGCGAGTTCACCCCTCCACTTT.

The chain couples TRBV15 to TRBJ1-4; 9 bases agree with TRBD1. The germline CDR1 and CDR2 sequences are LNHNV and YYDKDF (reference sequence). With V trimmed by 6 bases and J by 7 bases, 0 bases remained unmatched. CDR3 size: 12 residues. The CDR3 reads CATRTGGEKLFF. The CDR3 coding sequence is TGTGCCACCAGGACAGGGGGTGAAAAACTGTTTTTT.

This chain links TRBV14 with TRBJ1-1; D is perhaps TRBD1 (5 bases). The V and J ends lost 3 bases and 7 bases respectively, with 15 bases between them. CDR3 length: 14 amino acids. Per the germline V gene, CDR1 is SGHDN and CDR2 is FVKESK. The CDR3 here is CASSHAGGIVEAFF. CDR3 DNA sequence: TGTGCCAGCAGCCATGCCGGGGGGATTGTTGAAGCTTTCTTT.